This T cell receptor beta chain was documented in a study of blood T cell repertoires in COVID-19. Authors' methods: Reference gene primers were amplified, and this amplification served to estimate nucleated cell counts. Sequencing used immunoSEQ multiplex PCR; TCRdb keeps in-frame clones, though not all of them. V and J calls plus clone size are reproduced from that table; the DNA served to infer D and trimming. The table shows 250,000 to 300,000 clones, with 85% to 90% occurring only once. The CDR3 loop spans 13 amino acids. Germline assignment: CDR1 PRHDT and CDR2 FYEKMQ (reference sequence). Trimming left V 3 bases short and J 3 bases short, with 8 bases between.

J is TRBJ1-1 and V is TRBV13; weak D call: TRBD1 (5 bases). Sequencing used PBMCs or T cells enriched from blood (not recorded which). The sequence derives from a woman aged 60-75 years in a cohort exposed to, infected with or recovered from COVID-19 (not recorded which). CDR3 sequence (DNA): TGTGCCAGCAGCTTCGACAGAGACACTGAAGCTTTCTTT. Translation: CASSFDRDTEAFF.